The 17 T cell receptor beta chains below all came from one sample that was sequenced in a study of blood T cells in healthy people across ages. Together with a sample-barcoded 5' primer, a J-beta primer mix was included in a second PCR lasting about 6 to 11 cycles. TCRdb recomputed calls from the 5' RACE reads with MiXCR, one row per CDR3 protein. The sample contains about 1.1 million distinct CDR3 sequences, more than 30% of which appear only once. Sequencing input: blood. Receptors were obtained from a man in his late teens or twenties in good health.

The CDR3: CASSQDGQLYQPQHF. CDR3 nucleotide sequence: TGCGCCAGCAGCCAAGATGGACAGCTATATCAGCCCCAGCATTTT. The chain links TRBV4-1 to TRBJ1-5; TRBD1 might be the D (6 bases). CDR1 and CDR2 from the germline V gene are MGHRA and YSYEKL. The CDR3 consists of 15 residues. V lost 0 bases to trimming and J lost 5 bases, with 11 bases between them.

The V call is TRBV11-2, the J call TRBJ2-3; 13 positions agree with TRBD2. Germline V gene data show CDR1 as SGHAT and CDR2 as FQNNGV. V lost 2 bases and J lost 5; bases outside the gene matches: 4. The CDR3 runs to 16 residues. For the CDR3, the DNA is TGTGCCAGCAGCTTAACTAGCGGGGGGGGAATAGATACGCAGTATTTT. Amino acids: CASSLTSGGGIDTQYF.

The table lists this clonotype with a few counts. The chain uses TRBV7-2 and TRBJ2-3; 7 nucleotides align to TRBD1. Looked up from germline, CDR1 is SGHTA and CDR2 is FQGNSA. Losses at the gene ends were 4 bases for V and 3 bases for J; bases not matched to a gene: 13. CDR3 size: 17 residues. This CDR3 reads CASSSGRQGEGTDTQYF. The CDR3 bases are TGTGCCAGCAGCTCGGGGAGACAGGGAGAGGGGACAGATACGCAGTATTTT.

The chain carries TRBV12-5 and TRBJ2-3, with 8 nucleotides matching TRBD1. Germline V gene data show CDR1 as LGHNT and CDR2 as FRNRAP. This CDR3 contains 13 residues. J lost 5 bases, V lost 6 bases, and 4 bases had no gene match. The CDR3 coding sequence is TGTGCTAGTGGGGGGACAGGCCTAGATACGCAGTATTTT. Translation gives CASGGTGLDTQYF. The full variable domain, completed using reference TRBV12-5 and TRBJ2-3, is DARVTQTPRHKVTEMGQEVTMRCQPILGHNTVFWYRQTMMQGLELLAYFRNRAPLDDSGMPKDRFSAEMPDATLATLKIQPSEPRDSAVYFCASGGTGLDTQYFGPGTRLTVL.

The chain's CDR3 is CSVEKKMNTEAFF. In nucleotides, the CDR3 is TGCAGCGTTGAGAAGAAAATGAACACTGAAGCTTTCTTT. The V and J genes are TRBV29-1 and TRBJ1-1; D gene unclear. V was pared by 3 bases and J by 0 bases, with 8 bases between. CDR3 length equals 13 residues. Germline V lookup: CDR1 SQVTM, CDR2 ANQGSEA.

This clonotype was observed a few times. The J gene is TRBJ2-1, the V gene TRBV20-1, with 10 bases matching TRBD1. This CDR3 comprises 13 residues. V gave up 5 bases and J gave up 8 bases; unmatched junction bases: 6. Germline CDR1 reads DFQATT; CDR2 reads SNEGSKA (reference sequence). The CDR3 DNA reads TGCAGTGCTTCGGGACAGGGGATCGATGAGCAGTTCTTC. The encoded protein is CSASGQGIDEQFF.

The chain links TRBV21-1 to TRBJ1-3. TRBV21-1 counts as a pseudogene. This CDR3 spans 13 amino acids. The chain's CDR3 is CASSKDEGNTIYF. DNA for the CDR3: TGTGCCAGCAGCAAAGACGAGGGAAACACCATATATTTT.

On this clonotype: A much larger clone lies a single base off, so this may be a read error. The genes are TRBV7-2 and TRBJ2-5; 7 bases fit TRBD1. Germline lookup yields CDR1 SGHTA and CDR2 FQGNSA. CDR3 length: 14 residues. The CDR3 here is CAGSSDRVKKTQYF. The CDR3, as DNA: TGTGCCGGCAGCTCTGACAGGGTTAAGAAGACCCAGTACTTC.

This clonotype has more than one count but fewer than ten. The V gene is TRBV7-2, the J gene TRBJ2-1, with D maybe TRBD1 (6 bases). CDR3 length: 15 amino acids. In germline, CDR1 is SGHTA, CDR2 FQGNSA. Trimming removed 5 bases from V and 4 bases from J, with 15 bases in between. The CDR3 reads CASSLTGRLYNEQFF. The CDR3 bases are TGTGCCAGCAGCCTGACAGGAAGACTTTACAATGAGCAGTTCTTC.

This clonotype has more than one count but fewer than ten. This chain links TRBV7-3 with TRBJ1-1; D might be TRBD1 (5 bases). V was shortened by 5 bases and J by 3 bases, with 16 bases between the two germline ends. Germline CDR1 is SGHTA and CDR2 is FQGTGA. The CDR3 spans 15 residues. The CDR3: CASSREGRGYTEAFF. In DNA form, the CDR3 reads TGTGCCAGCAGCCGGGAGGGGAGAGGGTACACTGAAGCTTTCTTT.

This chain uses TRBV9 with TRBJ2-5; TRBD2 agrees at 10 bases. The J call may be faulty, since TRBJ2-7 better matches the DNA end. Germline V gene lookup returns CDR1 SGDLS and CDR2 YYNGEE. The CDR3 consists of 15 residues. CDR3 amino acids: CASSVGLAGAYEQYF. The CDR3 coding sequence is TGTGCCAGCAGCGTAGGGCTAGCGGGAGCCTACGAGCAGTACTTC.

Notes on this clonotype: The junction departs from the called germline gene at one end, perhaps through a read error. The V gene is TRBV7-9, the J gene TRBJ2-1; no definite D call. Germline V gives CDR1 SEHNR, CDR2 FQNEAQ (reference sequence). The CDR3 is 15 residues long. CDR3 DNA sequence: TGTACCAGCAGCCTAGGATCTAGTTCCTACAATGAGCAGTTCTTC. This codes for CTSSLGSSSYNEQFF.

This clonotype has only a few counts. The chain links TRBV29-1 to TRBJ2-7; D may match TRBD1 or TRBD2 (6 bases each). The V end lost 7 bases, the J end lost 2 bases, and 15 bases lay between the germline ends. CDR3 length equals 13 residues. Germline V CDR1 and CDR2: SQVTM, ANQGSEA. The CDR3, as DNA: TGCAGCGCCCTGGGGGGCAGGGCCTACGAGCAGTACTTC. As protein: CSALGGRAYEQYF.

This clonotype occurred a few times. The CDR3 DNA sequence: TGTGCCAGCAGGACACAGGGTATCCAGGAAAAACTGTTTTTT. It yields the protein CASRTQGIQEKLFF. The gene calls are TRBV28 and TRBJ1-4; tentative D call: TRBD1 (6 bases). The V gene's germline CDR1 is MDHEN and CDR2 SYDVKM. V was pared by 6 bases and J by 8 bases, with 16 bases between. CDR3 length equals 14 residues.

The chain links TRBV24-1 to TRBJ2-1; no definite D call. V dropped 7 bases and J dropped 7 bases, with 7 bases sitting between them. Per germline, CDR1 KGHDR and CDR2 SFDVKD. The CDR3 totals 11 residues. CDR3 sequence: CATRLGNEQFF. CDR3 coding DNA: TGTGCCACCAGGCTAGGGAATGAGCAGTTCTTC.

This clonotype was seen only once. The chain carries TRBV12-3 or TRBV12-4 and TRBJ2-2, with a tentative D call TRBD1 (6 bases). Between the trimmed V and J ends, which lost 7 bases and 6 bases, there was a span of 15 bases. The CDR3 runs 14 residues. Here the CDR3 DNA reads TGTGCCAGCATTCCGACAGGACCGGCCGGGGAGCTGTTTTTT. It yields the protein CASIPTGPAGELFF.

The chain combines TRBV4-1 with TRBJ1-2, with D unclear. The V gene's germline CDR1 is MGHRA and CDR2 YSYEKL. The V and J ends lost 3 bases and 6 bases respectively, with 11 bases between them. The CDR3 runs 13 residues. The CDR3: CASSHKSGDGYTF. In nucleotides, the CDR3 is TGCGCCAGCAGCCACAAAAGCGGGGATGGCTACACCTTC.